The 19 T cell receptor beta chains in this list originate from one sample, sequenced in a study of blood T cell repertoires in COVID-19 (dated by TCRdb to 2019 to 2021). To prepare the library, the immunoSEQ multiplex PCR assay was applied. The immuneACCESS repertoire file appears here via TCRdb, limited to in-frame rearrangements. These files lack a portion of the clones; in checked studies, under half of the deficit traces to unresolved V genes, and the cause of the others is not known. This sample gives roughly 250,000 clones in total; 88% of them show up just once. The ten top clones hold roughly 4% of the sample. Sequenced: peripheral blood. The receptors derive from a man in his 60s who had recovered from COVID-19.

The rearrangement joins TRBV5-6 to TRBJ2-7, with 8 bases lining up with TRBD1. Germline CDR1 and CDR2: SGHDT and YYEEEE. V dropped 0 bases and J dropped 0; count of bases not matched to a gene: 2. The CDR3 length is 15 residues. CDR3 loop: CASSLGDRSSYEQYF. For the CDR3, the DNA is TGTGCCAGCAGCTTGGGGGACAGGAGCTCCTACGAGCAGTACTTC.

This chain joins TRBV7-8 and TRBJ1-5, with 7 bases identical to TRBD1. Trimming cost V 6 bases and J 3 bases; bases outside gene matches: 2. Germline V gives CDR1 SGHVS, CDR2 FQNEAQ. The CDR3 extends over 13 amino acids. In DNA, the CDR3 is TGTGCCAGCAGGGGACAGTTCAATCAGCCCCAGCATTTT. Protein: CASRGQFNQPQHF.

The chain employs TRBV18 and TRBJ2-5; D may be TRBD1 (6 bases). CDR3 length: 13 residues. Germline assignment: CDR1 KGHSH and CDR2 LQKENI. DNA for the CDR3: TGTGCTAGCATCGACAGGACCCAAGAGACCCAGTACTTC. Its translation is CASIDRTQETQYF.

This sequence joins TRBV14 and TRBJ2-7; D uncertain. This CDR3 contains 13 residues. V was cut by 0 bases and J by 5 bases, with 8 bases left in between. Germline V gene data show CDR1 as SGHDN and CDR2 as FVKESK. CDR3 sequence reads: CASSQDPVDEQYF. CDR3 DNA sequence: TGTGCCAGCAGCCAAGATCCGGTAGACGAGCAGTACTTC.

This clone was observed a handful of times. The chain employs TRBV6-2 or TRBV6-3 and TRBJ2-5; TRBD2 is a possible D gene (5 bases). The germline V gene encodes CDR1 MNHEY and CDR2 SVGEGT. This CDR3 contains 18 residues. The V end was cut by 3 bases, the J end by 1 base, with 21 bases between. For the CDR3, the DNA is TGTGCCAGCAGTTATTCGGGAACTAGGACCCTTTTCCAAGAGACCCAGTACTTC. As protein: CASSYSGTRTLFQETQYF.

This chain joins TRBV11-2 and TRBJ2-2; D may be TRBD2 (6 bases). The germline V gene has CDR1 SGHAT and CDR2 FQNNGV. This CDR3 has 18 residues. The ends were cut back, 5 bases at V and 1 base at J, with 20 bases in the middle. For the CDR3, the DNA is TGTGCCAGCAGCCAAGTCGGTGGGAGGACACTGAACACCGGGGAGCTGTTTTTT. Protein product: CASSQVGGRTLNTGELFF.

This clone was seen just once. This rearrangement joins TRBV6-5 to TRBJ2-7, with 7 bases fitting TRBD2. The CDR3 loop spans 16 amino acids. The germline CDR1 and CDR2 sequences are MNHEY and SVGAGI. The V and J ends lost 2 bases and 2 bases, in that order; junction bases with no gene match: 9. The CDR3 here is CASSYVGGGVPYEQYF. The CDR3, as DNA: TGTGCCAGCAGTTACGTGGGTGGGGGGGTTCCCTACGAGCAGTACTTC.

The rearrangement uses TRBV7-3 and TRBJ2-3; perhaps TRBD1 as D (6 bases). Germline V CDR1 and CDR2: SGHTA, FQGTGA. There are 15 residues in the CDR3. Trimming took 5 bases from V and 0 from J, leaving 12 bases between them. The CDR3 sequence: CASSEPGVSTDTQYF. CDR3 bases: TGTGCCAGCAGCGAACCAGGGGTGAGCACAGATACGCAGTATTTT.

V gene TRBV10-2 combines with J gene TRBJ2-2; TRBD2 agrees at 8 bases. CDR3 size: 15 residues. J gave up 5 bases and V 6 bases, and 8 bases lay outside the gene matches. Germline lookup yields CDR1 WSHSY and CDR2 SAAADI. CDR3 bases: TGCGCCAGCAGAAGGGCGGGGGGCGGGACCGGGGAGCTGTTTTTT. Translation: CASRRAGGGTGELFF.

About this clone itself: An end of the junction does not agree with germline; a read error may underlie this. The chain has TRBV7-8 and TRBJ1-2, with D possibly being TRBD1 (5 bases). The germline V gene has CDR1 SGHVS and CDR2 FQNEAQ. This CDR3 region has 11 residues. CDR3: CASSDRANPHF. CDR3 nucleotides: TGTGCCAGCAGCGACAGAGCTAATCCCCACTTC.

This rearrangement joins TRBV9 to TRBJ2-7; the match to TRBD1 covers 9 bases. This CDR3 has 18 amino acids. The trim removed 0 bases at V and 5 bases at J, leaving 15 bases unmatched. The germline V gene has CDR1 SGDLS and CDR2 YYNGEE. The CDR3, as DNA: TGTGCCAGCAGCGTAGGGGGCGGGACCGGGACAGGGCAAAACGAGCAGTACTTC. Residues: CASSVGGGTGTGQNEQYF.

The chain recombines TRBV27 with TRBJ2-3, with 12 bases lining up with TRBD2. CDR3 length equals 17 residues. The germline V gene has CDR1 MNHEY and CDR2 SMNVEV (reference sequence). Unmatched junction bases numbered 13, after V lost 6 bases and J lost 6 bases. CDR3 nucleotides: TGTGCCAGCAGCCCTTCGGCTAGCGGGGGGGAGGAGGATACGCAGTATTTT. Protein: CASSPSASGGEEDTQYF.

The chain recombines TRBV7-6 with TRBJ1-4, with D possibly being TRBD1 (5 bases). Trimming stripped 5 bases from V and 7 bases from J, with 17 bases between. The germline gives CDR1 SGHVS, CDR2 FNYEAQ. The CDR3 runs to 15 residues. CDR3 sequence: CASSPTYGGGEKLFF. CDR3 nucleotide sequence: TGTGCCAGCAGCCCAACGTACGGGGGAGGTGAAAAACTGTTTTTT. The whole variable domain, remainder taken from reference TRBV7-6 and TRBJ1-4, is GAGVSQSPRYKVTKRGQDVALRCDPISGHVSLYWYRQALGQGPEFLTYFNYEAQQDKSGLPNDRFSAERPEGSISTLTIQRTEQRDSAMYRCASSPTYGGGEKLFFGSGTQLSVL.

This chain links TRBV24-1 with TRBJ2-2; 7 positions agree with TRBD1. V trimming: 4 bases; J trimming: 5 bases; junction bases outside the gene matches: 12. Germline V gene data show CDR1 as KGHDR and CDR2 as SFDVKD. CDR3 length: 17 residues. The DNA for the CDR3 is TGTGCCACCAGTGACAATACAGGGGTCCGTCGGACCGGGGAGCTGTTTTTT. Encoded protein: CATSDNTGVRRTGELFF.

The chain uses TRBV18 and TRBJ1-1; 12 nucleotides agree with TRBD1. The CDR3 has 17 residues. V was pared by 4 bases and J by 3 bases, with 9 bases of the junction left unmatched. CDR1 is KGHSH and CDR2 is LQKENI in the germline V gene. This CDR3 is CASSRSAGQGADTEAFF. Written as DNA, the CDR3 is TGTGCCAGCTCACGTTCGGCGGGACAGGGGGCAGACACTGAAGCTTTCTTT.

The genes are TRBV19 and TRBJ1-4, with a tentative D call TRBD1 (6 bases). The CDR3 contains 15 residues. CDR1 is LNHDA and CDR2 is SQIVND in the germline V gene (reference sequence). The V end was cut by 4 bases, the J end by 4 bases, with 13 bases between. CDR3 sequence (DNA): TGTGCCAGTAGTACCACAGGGCCTTTTAATGAAAAACTGTTTTTT. Residues: CASSTTGPFNEKLFF.

The genes are TRBV6-6 and TRBJ2-7, with a possible D match to TRBD1 (6 bases). This CDR3 is built from 13 residues. Trimming removed 8 bases at V and 7 bases at J, with 18 bases between. Per germline, CDR1 MNHNY and CDR2 SVGAGI (reference sequence). The DNA for the CDR3 is TGTGCCAGCTCCACAACAGGGCTGCAAGAGCAGTACTTC. Amino acids: CASSTTGLQEQYF.

This chain joins TRBV6-2 or TRBV6-3 and TRBJ1-5; no firm D call. Per germline, CDR1 MNHEY and CDR2 SVGEGT. The CDR3 contains 16 residues. V lost 0 bases to trimming and J lost 3 bases, with 12 bases between them. CDR3: CASSYSSGPYNQPQHF. The CDR3 nucleotides read TGTGCCAGCAGTTACTCCTCAGGCCCTTACAATCAGCCCCAGCATTTT.

This rearrangement joins TRBV25-1 to TRBJ2-7; weak D call: TRBD2 (6 bases). CDR3 length equals 13 residues. Trimming removed 6 bases from V and 0 bases from J, with 9 bases in between. Germline V gives CDR1 MGHDK, CDR2 SYGVNS. The CDR3 nucleotides read TGTGCCAGCAGGGGGACTCGCTCCTACGAGCAGTACTTC. Its translation is CASRGTRSYEQYF.